A selection of T cell receptor beta chains follows, all from one sample in a study of T cells in Graves' hyperthyroidism and ophthalmopathy. TCRdb passed the multiplex PCR reads through MiXCR, listing each CDR3 protein once. The sample holds around 500,000 distinct CDR3 sequences, approximately 15% seen once. Sequenced input: blood. The source is a woman aged 18-29 years with Graves' hyperthyroidism. Each CDR3 is given with its conserved first and last residue. Fields, in order: CDR3 length, J gene, clone size, V gene, D gene, CDR3 DNA, CDR3 protein. A D gene is named only where the DNA matches it firmly. Only some rows state a clone size, as once, few, many or a class for expanded clones.

>13|TRBJ2-7|many|TRBV9|TRBD2
TGTGCCAGCAGCGGGCCGGGAGGAAACGAGCAGTACTTC
CASSGPGGNEQYF
>18|TRBJ1-2|-|TRBV7-9|-
TGTGCCAGCAGCTCCTCGGGGCAGGACAGCCCCGCTAACTATGGCTACACCTTC
CASSSSGQDSPANYGYTF
>17|TRBJ2-5|many|TRBV20-1|TRBD2
TGCAGTGCTAGCCGATCGGGACTAGCGGGAGGACAAGAGACCCAGTACTTC
CSASRSGLAGGQETQYF
>12|TRBJ1-2|many|TRBV5-5|-
TGTGCCAGCAGCTTGGCCATATATGGCTACACCTTC
CASSLAIYGYTF
>18|TRBJ2-5|many|TRBV7-9|TRBD1
TGTGCCAGCAGCTTATCCCCATCCAACAGGGGGCAGAGAGAGACCCAGTACTTC
CASSLSPSNRGQRETQYF
>13|TRBJ1-3|many|TRBV6-5|-
TGTGCCAGCAGTTACGGGGAACGGAACACCATATATTTT
CASSYGERNTIYF
>15|TRBJ1-4|many|TRBV19|-
TGTGCCAGTAGTTTCAACAGGGTCGCTAATGAAAAACTGTTTTTT
CASSFNRVANEKLFF
>12|TRBJ1-1|many|TRBV2|-
TGTGCCAGCAGTGAGGTATTGGTTCAAGCTTTCTTT
CASSEVLVQAFF
>12|TRBJ1-2|-|TRBV2|-
TGTGCCACCCGCCGAAGTCAATTGGGCTACACCTTC
CATRRSQLGYTF
>14|TRBJ2-7|many|TRBV11-3|-
TGTGCCAGCAGCTTAGTCCGTGGGGAGCACGAGCAGTACTTC
CASSLVRGEHEQYF
>15|TRBJ1-1|-|TRBV6-1|-
TGTGCCAGCAGGGGAGGGTTACAGGGCCTCCCTGAAGCTTTCTTT
CASRGGLQGLPEAFF
>19|TRBJ2-1|-|TRBV12-3/TRBV12-4|-
TGTGCCAGCTACTCCGGGAGAAAACTAACGCTTCTCTCCTACAATGAGCAGTTCTTC
CASYSGRKLTLLSYNEQFF
>14|TRBJ2-7|-|TRBV12-3/TRBV12-4|TRBD2
TGTGCCAGCAGTCTAGCGGGAGAGCTCTACGAGCAGTACTTC
CASSLAGELYEQYF
>14|TRBJ1-4|few|TRBV20-1|-
TGCAGTTCCCGCAGCGGGGCGGGGGATGAAAAACTGTTTTTT
CSSRSGAGDEKLFF
>15|TRBJ2-1|many|TRBV11-3|-
TGTGCCAGCAGCAAAGATGGGGTCTTAGTCGATGAGCAGTTCTTC
CASSKDGVLVDEQFF
>17|TRBJ2-1|many|TRBV7-9|-
TGTGCCAGCAGCTCGGGACTCGACGGGAGCACCTACAATGAGCAGTTCTTC
CASSSGLDGSTYNEQFF
>13|TRBJ2-1|many|TRBV11-2|-
TGTGCCAGCAGCTCCCATGGTAGGGTGGGGCAGTTCTTC
CASSSHGRVGQFF
>17|TRBJ1-1|many|TRBV6-2/TRBV6-3|TRBD1
TGTGCCAGCAGTTACCGGGGACAGGGGCTTACCAACACTGAAGCTTTCTTT
CASSYRGQGLTNTEAFF
>13|TRBJ1-1|few|TRBV6-1|-
TGTGCCAGCAGCATAAATAGTTACACTGAAGCTTCCTTT
CASSINSYTEASF
>14|TRBJ2-2|many|TRBV20-1|TRBD1
TGCAGTGCCAAGCGACAGGGGGACACCGGGGAGCTGTTTTTT
CSAKRQGDTGELFF
>12|TRBJ2-1|many|TRBV30|-
TGTGCCAGTATAACATCCTACAATGAGCAGTTCTTC
CASITSYNEQFF
>12|TRBJ1-1|-|TRBV12-3/TRBV12-4|-
TGTGCCAGCACCTCGACAGGCCGTGAAGCTTTCTTT
CASTSTGREAFF
>14|TRBJ2-5|-|TRBV15|-
TGTGCCACCAGCAGAGTATCACCCCAAGAGACCCAGTACTTC
CATSRVSPQETQYF
>16|TRBJ2-4|-|TRBV6-5|-
TGTGCCAGCAGTTACAGTTTGGGGGGTACCAAAAACATTCAGTACTTC
CASSYSLGGTKNIQYF
>15|TRBJ2-3|many|TRBV12-5|-
TGTGCTAGTGGTTTGGGCGACCCTAGCACAGATACGCAGTATTTT
CASGLGDPSTDTQYF
>15|TRBJ1-5|few|TRBV9|-
TGTGCCAGCAGCGTAGGTACAGATACTAATCAGCCCCAGCATTTT
CASSVGTDTNQPQHF
>16|TRBJ1-6|-|TRBV19|TRBD1
TGTGCCAGTAGTAACCGCGGGACAGGGGTTGACTCACCCCTCCACTTT
CASSNRGTGVDSPLHF
>17|TRBJ2-3|many|TRBV11-2|TRBD2
TGTGCCAGCAGCTCGGTGGGAGCGGGAGGACGCACAGATACGCAGTATTTT
CASSSVGAGGRTDTQYF
>17|TRBJ2-7|-|TRBV12-3/TRBV12-4|TRBD2
TGTGCCAGCAGTTTCCCTACTAGCGGGAGGGCCAGGGATGAGCAGTACTTC
CASSFPTSGRARDEQYF
>15|TRBJ2-1|many|TRBV5-6|TRBD2
TGTGCCAGCAGCTTGATGGGACTAGCGGGATTTGAGCAGTTCTTC
CASSLMGLAGFEQFF
>16|TRBJ2-1|-|TRBV7-3|TRBD2
TGTGCCAGCAGCCCAACCGGGACTAGCGGGACCGATGAGCAGTTCTTC
CASSPTGTSGTDEQFF
>18|TRBJ1-5|few|TRBV5-1|TRBD1
TGCGCCAGCAGCTTAGGGTCCCCAACGACAGGGCGCAATCAGCCCCAGCATTTT
CASSLGSPTTGRNQPQHF
>15|TRBJ2-3|many|TRBV20-1|TRBD2
TGCAGTGCGGCGGGACTAGCGGGAGGGGCGGCTACGCAGTATTTT
CSAAGLAGGAATQYF